What follows are 8 T cell receptor beta chains derived from one specimen sequenced in a study of cytomegalovirus exposure and HLA in healthy donors. The PCR employed 60 Vbeta primers together with 13 Jbeta primers. The table came from immunoSEQ multiplex PCR; TCRdb's copy has only in-frame clones and leaves some out. The sample lists about 88,000 clones; around 89% were seen once. Source material: PBMCs. The receptors were gathered from a young man in good health and CMV-seronegative.

This chain links TRBV7-9 with TRBJ2-4; 9 nucleotides line up with TRBD1. V lost 5 bases and J lost 0; bases outside the gene matches: 5. CDR3 length: 16 amino acids. Germline V gene data show CDR1 as SEHNR and CDR2 as FQNEAQ (reference sequence). CDR3 amino acids: CASSPGQGLAKNIQYF. The CDR3 region has the DNA TGTGCCAGCAGCCCGGGACAGGGTCTAGCCAAAAACATTCAGTACTTC.

The V gene is TRBV30, the J gene TRBJ1-6; 7 nucleotides align to TRBD1. Losses at the gene ends were 0 bases for V and 7 bases for J; bases not matched to a gene: 12. This CDR3 is 17 amino acids long. The germline CDR1 and CDR2 sequences are GTSNPN and SVGIG (reference sequence). The CDR3 spells CAWSVSNTGVRNSPLHF. In DNA, the CDR3 is TGTGCCTGGAGTGTATCCAACACAGGGGTCCGAAATTCACCCCTCCACTTT.

CDR3 loop: CATSRVASGNNEQFF. CDR3 in DNA: TGTGCCACCAGCAGAGTGGCTAGCGGGAACAATGAGCAGTTCTTC. The V gene is TRBV15, the J gene TRBJ2-1; the match to TRBD2 covers 9 bases. Germline CDR1 is LNHNV and CDR2 is YYDKDF (reference sequence). The V and J ends lost 1 base and 5 bases, in that order; junction bases with no gene match: 3. The CDR3 contains 15 residues.

The sample holds one count of this clone. The chain recombines TRBV6-1 with TRBJ1-1; D perhaps matches TRBD1 (5 bases). Trimming shortened V by 2 bases and J by 10 bases, and 14 bases separated the two germline ends. CDR1 is MNHNS, CDR2 SASEGT, per germline. CDR3 length: 13 amino acids. The CDR3 nucleotides read TGTGCCAGCAGTGAATTGGAGGGACGGTCAGCTTTCTTT. It is translated as CASSELEGRSAFF.

J is TRBJ1-5 and V is TRBV9, with no clear D. The CDR3 sequence is 13 residues long. Germline-derived CDR1 and CDR2 are SGDLS and YYNGEE. Trimming removed 2 bases at V and 6 bases at J, with 9 bases between. CDR3 bases: TGTGCCAGCAGCGTCGGTTATAGTCAGCCCCAGCATTTT. Its protein product is CASSVGYSQPQHF.

The chain uses TRBV4-2 and TRBJ2-5; TRBD1 is a possible D gene (6 bases). The V gene's germline CDR1 is LGHNA and CDR2 YNFKEQ. Trimming removed 2 bases from V and 4 bases from J, with 14 bases in between. CDR3 length: 15 residues. The CDR3 DNA follows: TGTGCCAGCAGCCAACCGGGACACTTTGGAGAGACCCAGTACTTC. The encoded protein is CASSQPGHFGETQYF.

The V call is TRBV7-6, the J call TRBJ1-3; D ambiguous. Trimming left V 5 bases short and J 0 bases short, with 11 bases between. CDR3 size: 15 residues. Germline CDR1 is SGHVS and CDR2 is FNYEAQ. CDR3 sequence reads: CASSRHLSSGNTIYF. CDR3 coding DNA: TGTGCCAGCAGCCGACATCTGAGCTCTGGAAACACCATATATTTT. Using reference TRBV7-6 and TRBJ1-3 for the parts outside the CDR3, the full variable domain is GAGVSQSPRYKVTKRGQDVALRCDPISGHVSLYWYRQALGQGPEFLTYFNYEAQQDKSGLPNDRFSAERPEGSISTLTIQRTEQRDSAMYRCASSRHLSSGNTIYFGEGSWLTVV.

The J gene is TRBJ1-2, the V gene TRBV6-1; 9 bases align to TRBD1. Germline loops: CDR1 MNHNS, CDR2 SASEGT. V lost 6 bases and J lost 4; bases outside the gene matches: 0. The CDR3 spans 12 residues. CDR3 protein: CASRDRGYGYTF. The CDR3 DNA sequence: TGTGCCAGCAGGGACAGGGGCTATGGCTACACCTTC.